This entry concerns a single T cell receptor (beta chain). Germline V gene lookup returns CDR1 SGHKS and CDR2 YYEKEE (reference sequence). The CDR3 has 15 residues. The trim removed 4 bases at V and 1 base at J, leaving 4 bases unmatched. The sample is drawn from a study of blood T cell repertoires in COVID-19. TCRdb keeps only in-frame clones here, not all; method: immunoSEQ multiplex PCR. The sample includes 250,000 to 350,000 clones, approximately 90% of them seen just once. The receptor's source is a woman in her forties or fifties who had recovered from COVID-19. J is TRBJ1-2 and V is TRBV5-5, with 10 bases fitting TRBD1. Material: peripheral blood. This CDR3 reads CASSNRDRGNYGYTF. CDR3 coding DNA: TGTGCCAGCAGCAACCGGGACAGGGGTAACTATGGCTACACCTTC.